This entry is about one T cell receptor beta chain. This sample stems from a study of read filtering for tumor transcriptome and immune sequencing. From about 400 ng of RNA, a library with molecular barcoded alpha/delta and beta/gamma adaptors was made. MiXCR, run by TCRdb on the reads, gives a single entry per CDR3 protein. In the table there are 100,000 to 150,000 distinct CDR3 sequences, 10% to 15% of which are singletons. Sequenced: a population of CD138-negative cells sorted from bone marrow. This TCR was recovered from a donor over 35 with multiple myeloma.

CDR3 region: CASSLPPRGGRETQYF. Here the CDR3 DNA reads TGTGCCAGCAGCTTGCCTCCAAGGGGGGGCCGTGAGACCCAGTACTTC. The chain uses TRBV5-4 and TRBJ2-5; D perhaps matches TRBD2 (7 bases). Germline CDR1 SGHNT, CDR2 YYREEE (reference sequence). V lost 1 base to trimming and J lost 5 bases, with 18 bases between them. The CDR3 is made up of 16 amino acids.